The 11 T cell receptor beta chains presented below share a single source sample, sequenced in a study of low-dose radiotherapy and immunotherapy resistance in tumors. Sample time point: after trial treatment. Treatment in this sample: LDRT plus nivolumab, ipilimumab, low-dose cyclophosphamide and aspirin (RACIN trial). Alpha- and beta-chain coverage of first-strand cDNA came from TRAV- and TRBV-specific primers. A constant-region primer paired with the V-primer adapter amplified TCRs over 20 PCR cycles. TCRdb redid the calling of the reads with MiXCR, one entry per CDR3 protein. The repertoire holds 100,000 or so distinct CDR3 sequences, around 20% seen once, with roughly 4% in the top ten. Here the sequenced sample was PBMCs, taken after low-dose radiotherapy plus immunotherapy. The source is a male donor with prostate cancer.

At least ten counts were recorded for this clonotype. The rearrangement joins TRBV14 to TRBJ2-3, with D possibly called TRBD1 or TRBD2 (6 bases each). Germline CDR1 is SGHDN and CDR2 is FVKESK. The CDR3 has 14 amino acids. V was clipped by 5 bases and J by 4 bases, with 13 bases between them. In DNA form, the CDR3 reads TGTGCCAGCAGCGTAGTCGGGGGCGCAGATACGCAGTATTTT. It yields the protein CASSVVGGADTQYF. Full variable domain (missing parts from reference TRBV14 and TRBJ2-3): EAGVTQFPSHSVIEKGQTVTLRCDPISGHDNLYWYRRVMGKEIKFLLHFVKESKQDESGMPNNRFLAERTGGTYSTLKVQPAELEDSGVYFCASSVVGGADTQYFGPGTRLTVL.

Many counts were recorded for this clonotype. The chain uses TRBV10-3 and TRBJ2-2; D possibly corresponds to TRBD2 (5 bases). V lost 4 bases and J lost 4, with 13 bases in between. Looked up from germline, CDR1 is ENHRY and CDR2 is SYGVKD. The CDR3 has 15 residues. The CDR3 here is CAISGRGSSTGELFF. The DNA for the CDR3 is TGTGCCATCAGTGGTCGAGGGTCTAGCACCGGGGAGCTGTTTTTT.

This clonotype has only a few counts. The likely explanation is a read error, given a far larger clone one base away. The genes are TRBV12-3 or TRBV12-4 and TRBJ2-7; no clear D gene. The CDR3 runs to 13 residues. V lost 3 bases, J lost 7 bases, and 13 bases lay in between. The CDR3 DNA reads TGTGCCAGCAGTTTCCGACCCACGGTTGAGCAGTACTTC. This codes for CASSFRPTVEQYF.

Many counts were recorded for this clonotype. The chain links TRBV6-4 to TRBJ2-3; TRBD2 matches 9 bases. Germline-derived CDR1 and CDR2 are MRHNA and SNTAGT. Losses at the gene ends were 0 bases for V and 4 bases for J; bases not matched to a gene: 2. The CDR3 is made up of 15 amino acids. The CDR3 is CASSDSRGGPDTQYF. The CDR3 nucleotides read TGTGCCAGCAGTGACTCGCGGGGGGGCCCAGATACGCAGTATTTT.

The V gene is TRBV3-1, the J gene TRBJ2-3, with 8 positions matching TRBD2. The CDR3 is 17 residues long. V lost 0 bases, J lost 6 bases, and 11 bases stayed unmatched. Germline V gene data show CDR1 as LGHDT and CDR2 as YNNKEL (reference sequence). CDR3 DNA: TGTGCCAGCAGCCAAGATCGGGGGGGGGGCGGTTTCGATACGCAGTATTTT. Translating gives CASSQDRGGGGFDTQYF.

This clonotype was seen many times. The chain recombines TRBV9 with TRBJ1-6; no firm D call. The germline CDR1 and CDR2 sequences are SGDLS and YYNGEE. Between the trimmed V and J ends, which lost 1 base and 8 bases, there was a span of 7 bases. The CDR3 length is 13 residues. The CDR3: CASSVQADSPLHF. Written as DNA, the CDR3 is TGTGCCAGCAGCGTACAGGCGGATTCACCCCTCCACTTT.

This chain connects TRBV6-2 or TRBV6-3 to TRBJ1-6; no firm D call. Germline lookup yields CDR1 MNHEY and CDR2 SVGEGT. V lost 2 bases, J lost 8 bases, and 7 bases lay in between. The CDR3 loop spans 13 amino acids. Here the CDR3 DNA reads TGTGCCAGCAGTTACCGTCAGTATTCACCCCTCCACTTT. It codes for CASSYRQYSPLHF.

This clonotype was seen repeatedly, ten times or more. The V gene is TRBV6-5, the J gene TRBJ1-5; 8 nucleotides line up with TRBD1. J gave up 7 bases and V 6 bases, and 2 bases lay outside the gene matches. Looked up from germline, CDR1 is MNHEY and CDR2 is SVGAGI. This CDR3 has 12 residues. CDR3 sequence (DNA): TGTGCCAGCAGAACAGGGGGACAGCCCCAGCATTTT. It encodes CASRTGGQPQHF.

This clonotype was found many times. The chain is built from TRBV12-5 and TRBJ2-7; no definite D call. Germline loops: CDR1 LGHNT, CDR2 FRNRAP. CDR3 length: 12 amino acids. The V end lost 4 bases, the J end lost 6 bases, and 10 bases lay between the germline ends. Here the CDR3 DNA reads TGTGCTAGTGGTTCGGGTGGAGCCGAGCAGTACTTC. Translated, it gives CASGSGGAEQYF.

The table lists this clonotype with many counts. CDR3 amino acids: CASSTGTSGGRAYEQYF. In DNA, the CDR3 is TGCGCCAGCAGCACCGGGACTAGCGGGGGCCGAGCCTACGAGCAGTACTTC. This chain links TRBV5-1 with TRBJ2-7, with TRBD2 matching over 14 bases. V was pared by 4 bases and J by 2 bases, with 8 bases of the junction left unmatched. The CDR3 consists of 17 residues. From germline, CDR1 is SGHRS and CDR2 YFSETQ.

This clonotype was seen many times. The V call is TRBV18, the J call TRBJ2-7; TRBD1 matches at 8 bases. The V and J ends lost 3 bases and 7 bases, in that order; junction bases with no gene match: 14. CDR3 length: 16 residues. CDR1 and CDR2 from the germline V gene are KGHSH and LQKENI. The CDR3 is CASSPPSKTGVGEQYF. CDR3 sequence (DNA): TGTGCCAGCTCACCGCCGAGCAAGACAGGGGTGGGTGAGCAGTACTTC.